The 22 T cell receptor beta chains below all came from one sample that was sequenced in a study of PD-1 blockade in classical Hodgkin lymphoma. Every patient experienced relapse after autologous stem cell transplantation, and brentuximab vedotin exposure varied. Sequencing used immunoSEQ multiplex PCR; TCRdb keeps in-frame clones, though not all of them. Of about 36,000 clones in the sample, about 70% were seen once. The sequencing here drew on peripheral blood mononuclear cells (PBMCs), taken before the second cycle of nivolumab. The receptors were gathered from a human donor with classical Hodgkin lymphoma.

The chain couples TRBV7-2 to TRBJ2-1, with 8 nucleotides matching TRBD2. This CDR3 region has 14 residues. CDR1 and CDR2 from the germline V gene are SGHTA and FQGNSA. The J segment lost 5 bases and the V segment lost 5 bases, leaving 5 bases of the junction unmatched. Here the CDR3 reads CASSRSGMNNEQFF. The CDR3 coding sequence is TGTGCCAGCAGCCGTAGCGGGATGAACAATGAGCAGTTCTTC.

This clone was seen a single time. The CDR3 sequence is CASSPEGGGNQPQHF. The CDR3 DNA is TGTGCCAGCTCACCAGAGGGGGGAGGGAATCAGCCCCAGCATTTT. The chain links TRBV18 to TRBJ1-5; D may be TRBD1 (6 bases). The germline V gene has CDR1 KGHSH and CDR2 LQKENI. The CDR3 sequence is 15 residues long. V lost 2 bases and J lost 4, with 12 bases in between.

This clone was counted between two and nine times. V and J are TRBV29-1 and TRBJ2-7; possibly TRBD1 or TRBD2 for D (5 bases each). This CDR3 contains 12 residues. Germline CDR1 is SQVTM and CDR2 is ANQGSEA. The V gene lost 6 bases and the J gene lost 3 bases, with 12 bases spanning the gap. The CDR3 DNA reads as TGCAGCGTGGGACCGACCTTCTACGAGCAGTACTTC. Translation gives CSVGPTFYEQYF.

The chain combines TRBV19 with TRBJ1-2; D gene ambiguous. The CDR3 covers 13 residues. Trimming removed 3 bases from V and 3 bases from J, with 8 bases in between. CDR1 and CDR2 (germline): LNHDA, SQIVND (reference sequence). Here the CDR3 DNA reads TGTGCCAGTAGTATTGGCAGAGACTATGGCTACACCTTC. The encoded protein is CASSIGRDYGYTF.

The chain has TRBV5-4 and TRBJ2-1, with D uncertain. V gave up 0 bases and J gave up 3 bases, with 10 bases separating them. CDR3 length: 15 residues. Germline V lookup: CDR1 SGHNT, CDR2 YYREEE (reference sequence). CDR3 region: CASSLDPMDYNEQFF. CDR3 in DNA: TGTGCCAGCAGCTTGGACCCGATGGACTACAATGAGCAGTTCTTC.

This clone was detected once. The CDR3 DNA reads as TGTGCCAGCAGTTTAGACAGGGTCAATCAGCCCCAGCATTTT. Amino acids: CASSLDRVNQPQHF. The rearrangement uses TRBV6-5 and TRBJ1-5, with 7 positions matching TRBD1. The CDR3 has 14 residues. Trimming removed 4 bases from V and 3 bases from J; junction bases left unmatched: 3. The germline V gene encodes CDR1 MNHEY and CDR2 SVGAGI.

This chain joins TRBV18 and TRBJ2-5; no clear D. Trimming shortened V by 3 bases and J by 5 bases, and 16 bases separated the two germline ends. This CDR3 has 15 amino acids. In germline, CDR1 is KGHSH, CDR2 LQKENI. CDR3 sequence: CASSPLALIGETQYF. Written as DNA, the CDR3 is TGTGCCAGCTCACCCTTGGCTCTAATTGGGGAGACCCAGTACTTC.

The chain is built from TRBV7-6 and TRBJ1-2; 9 bases are shared with TRBD1. Trimming took 4 bases from V and 7 from J; bases not matched to a gene: 10. Looked up from germline, CDR1 is SGHVS and CDR2 is FNYEAQ. CDR3 length: 15 amino acids. The CDR3 bases are TGTGCCAGCAGCTCAGGGACAGGGAGGCGGGGTGGCTACACCTTC. It is translated as CASSSGTGRRGGYTF.

This clone was detected once. The rearrangement links TRBV9 to TRBJ1-5; D might be TRBD1 (5 bases). Germline-derived CDR1 and CDR2 are SGDLS and YYNGEE. Trimming stripped 3 bases from V and 2 bases from J, with 12 bases between. This CDR3 contains 15 residues. The CDR3 loop reads CASSAGNSGNQPQHF. CDR3 sequence (DNA): TGTGCCAGCAGCGCAGGGAATTCGGGCAATCAGCCCCAGCATTTT.

This clone was observed a handful of times. This chain links TRBV7-9 with TRBJ1-3; the D is unclear. The germline CDR1 and CDR2 sequences are SEHNR and FQNEAQ (reference sequence). V dropped 5 bases and J dropped 0 bases, with 23 bases sitting between them. The CDR3 covers 19 residues. CDR3 residues: CASSLEGLRTANSGNTIYF. CDR3 nucleotide sequence: TGTGCCAGCAGCCTAGAGGGTCTGAGGACGGCCAACTCTGGAAACACCATATATTTT.

The chain has TRBV7-3 and TRBJ1-2; D gene unclear. The germline V gene has CDR1 SGHTA and CDR2 FQGTGA. V shed 5 bases and J shed 4 bases, with 17 bases lying between them. The CDR3 consists of 15 residues. The CDR3 here is CASSPERTLTYGYTF. In DNA, the CDR3 is TGTGCCAGCAGCCCCGAGAGGACTCTGACCTATGGCTACACCTTC.

The J gene is TRBJ2-2, the V gene TRBV9; unclear D gene. The CDR3 loop spans 15 amino acids. Trimming took 3 bases from V and 10 from J, leaving 19 bases between them. Germline V gives CDR1 SGDLS, CDR2 YYNGEE. The CDR3 DNA sequence: TGTGCCAGCAGCGCCAAGCAGCATTCCGGCGAGGAGCTGTTTTTT. Its translation: CASSAKQHSGEELFF.

The V gene is TRBV2, the J gene TRBJ1-2; the D is unclear. With 4 bases removed from V and 5 bases from J, the gap between germline ends came to 5 bases. The CDR3 runs to 11 residues. Germline V gives CDR1 SNHLY, CDR2 FYNNEI. The CDR3 sequence is CASSAEYGYTF. Written as DNA, the CDR3 is TGTGCCAGCAGTGCTGAGTATGGCTACACCTTC.

This clone turned up a few times. This rearrangement joins TRBV30 to TRBJ1-1, with D possibly TRBD1 on 5 matching bases. The V end was cut by 4 bases, the J end by 3 bases, with 12 bases between. The CDR3 runs to 13 residues. The germline gives CDR1 GTSNPN, CDR2 SVGIG (reference sequence). CDR3 loop: CAWTLGGDTEAFF. CDR3 nucleotide sequence: TGTGCCTGGACCCTGGGGGGGGACACTGAAGCTTTCTTT.

The CDR3 sequence: CASSSRTGNTEAFF. In DNA form, the CDR3 reads TGCGCCAGCAGCTCCCGGACAGGGAACACTGAAGCTTTCTTT. The chain employs TRBV5-1 and TRBJ1-1; 7 nucleotides match TRBD1. This CDR3 has 14 amino acids. Trimming removed 3 bases from V and 1 base from J; junction bases left unmatched: 3. CDR1 is SGHRS and CDR2 is YFSETQ in the germline V gene. The complete variable domain, with remaining parts taken from reference TRBV5-1 and TRBJ1-1, reads KAGVTQTPRYLIKTRGQQVTLSCSPISGHRSVSWYQQTPGQGLQFLFEYFSETQRNKGNFPGRFSGRQFSNSRSEMNVSTLELGDSALYLCASSSRTGNTEAFFGQGTRLTVV.

This clone occurred once. The J gene is TRBJ2-7, the V gene TRBV7-2; possibly TRBD2 for D (6 bases). Germline V CDR1 and CDR2: SGHTA, FQGNSA. CDR3 length: 15 residues. With 5 bases removed from V and 3 bases from J, the gap between germline ends came to 17 bases. CDR3 protein: CASSPRSAGNYEQYF. The CDR3 region has the DNA TGTGCCAGCAGCCCTCGGTCGGCGGGGAACTACGAGCAGTACTTC. Looking up the rest from reference TRBV7-2 and TRBJ2-7 gives the full variable domain: GAGVSQSPSNKVTEKGKDVELRCDPISGHTALYWYRQSLGQGLEFLIYFQGNSAPDKSGLPSDRFSAERTGGSVSTLTIQRTQQEDSAVYLCASSPRSAGNYEQYFGPGTRLTVT.

The chain employs TRBV2 and TRBJ2-3, with unresolved D. V gave up 10 bases and J gave up 4 bases, with 9 bases separating them. The CDR3 runs to 11 residues. Germline-derived CDR1 and CDR2 are SNHLY and FYNNEI. The CDR3 loop is CAKETADTQYF. CDR3 DNA: TGTGCCAAAGAAACAGCAGATACGCAGTATTTT. The full variable domain, its missing parts supplied by reference TRBV2 and TRBJ2-3, is EPEVTQTPSHQVTQMGQEVILRCVPISNHLYFYWYRQILGQKVEFLVSFYNNEISEKSEIFDDQFSVERPDGSNFTLKIRSTKLEDSAMYFCAKETADTQYFGPGTRLTVL.

The gene calls are TRBV5-6 and TRBJ1-1, with D hard to call. Germline values: CDR1 SGHDT, CDR2 YYEEEE. This CDR3 region has 12 residues. Trimming removed 2 bases from V and 2 bases from J, with 4 bases in between. The chain's CDR3 is CASSFFNTEAFF. The CDR3 DNA reads as TGTGCCAGCAGCTTTTTTAACACTGAAGCTTTCTTT.

The V call is TRBV10-3, the J call TRBJ2-3, with TRBD2 identical over 7 bases. The CDR3 totals 13 residues. Germline CDR1 ENHRY, CDR2 SYGVKD. V lost 10 bases to trimming and J lost 0 bases; unmatched junction nucleotides: 4. CDR3 region: CATGGTSTDTQYF. CDR3 DNA: TGTGCCACCGGGGGGACTAGCACAGATACGCAGTATTTT.

This chain connects TRBV5-1 to TRBJ1-2; D ambiguous. Germline lookup yields CDR1 SGHRS and CDR2 YFSETQ. V was clipped by 2 bases and J by 4 bases, with 9 bases between them. This CDR3 contains 13 residues. The CDR3 DNA follows: TGCGCCAGCAGCTTCGGGGAACCCTATGGCTACACCTTC. It is translated as CASSFGEPYGYTF.

This clone is labeled as medium-sized. This chain uses TRBV6-1 with TRBJ2-7; TRBD1 might be the D (5 bases). Looked up from germline, CDR1 is MNHNS and CDR2 is SASEGT. The CDR3 sequence is 12 residues long. Trimming removed 6 bases at V and 9 bases at J, with 15 bases between. The CDR3 DNA is TGTGCCAGCAGCCCGGACATCAAGGGGCAGTACTTC. It encodes CASSPDIKGQYF.

The chain combines TRBV7-8 with TRBJ2-1, with 7 positions matching TRBD2. V lost 5 bases, J lost 2 bases, and 9 bases stayed unmatched. Germline V gene lookup returns CDR1 SGHVS and CDR2 FQNEAQ. The CDR3 runs to 16 residues. CDR3 protein: CASSETPGLAYNEQFF. Written as DNA, the CDR3 is TGTGCCAGCAGCGAGACCCCTGGACTAGCCTACAATGAGCAGTTCTTC.